These 26 T cell receptor beta chains came from one sample sequenced in a study of T cells after yellow fever vaccination (dated by TCRdb to about 2019). The treatment or condition label for this specimen denotes: live attenuated yellow fever vaccine strain. The library was produced with 5' RACE. The sequencer listed for this sample is Illumina NovaSeq 6000. Using fastp trimming at Q25 and MiXCR clonotype assembly, TCRdb reanalyzed the public sequencing data and kept in-frame beta chains. For every CDR3 protein sequence, its rows merge into one entry that carries the most common genes and DNA. Recorded for this sample are 150,000 to 200,000 distinct CDR3 sequences; approximately 9.9% of them occurred a single time. The ten most abundant clones make up roughly a third of the sample. The sequenced sample was CD8+ T cells sorted from PBMCs, obtained 45 days after the yellow fever booster vaccination. The receptor source for this set is a man between 18 and 29 years old who received the YFV17D yellow fever vaccine.

Ten or more counts support this clonotype. J is TRBJ1-1 and V is TRBV27; 12 bases agree with TRBD1. CDR1 MNHEY and CDR2 SMNVEV come from the germline V gene (reference sequence). V dropped 5 bases and J dropped 5; count of bases not matched to a gene: 12. CDR3 size: 17 residues. The CDR3 sequence is CASSRSRDRGLRTEAFF. The CDR3 DNA is TGTGCCAGCAGTCGAAGCCGGGACAGGGGGCTGAGGACTGAAGCTTTCTTT.

This clonotype showed up just a few times. The V call is TRBV6-5, the J call TRBJ1-1; D perhaps matches TRBD1 (5 bases). This CDR3 contains 15 residues. Germline V lookup: CDR1 MNHEY, CDR2 SVGAGI. Trimming took 7 bases from V and 0 from J, leaving 15 bases between them. The CDR3 sequence is CASTQNGGMNTEAFF. Written as DNA, the CDR3 is TGTGCCAGCACCCAGAATGGGGGTATGAACACTGAAGCTTTCTTT.

This clonotype was seen ten or more times. V usage is TRBV7-9 and J usage is TRBJ1-2; D gene uncertain. V lost 1 base to trimming and J lost 6 bases, with 9 bases between them. Germline CDR1 reads SEHNR; CDR2 reads FQNEAQ (reference sequence). The CDR3 consists of 13 residues. The CDR3 reads CASSLGGVDGYTF. The CDR3 coding sequence is TGTGCCAGCAGCTTAGGCGGGGTTGATGGCTACACCTTC.

This clonotype appeared a few times. The V and J genes are TRBV21-1 and TRBJ2-7; whether TRBD1, the table's D call, matches the DNA was not checked. TRBV21-1 is a recognized pseudogene. This CDR3 has 17 amino acids. CDR3 bases: TGTGCCAGCAGCAAAGAAATGGCGACAGGGCACTCCTACGAGCAGTACTTC. Translation: CASSKEMATGHSYEQYF.

The V call is TRBV30, the J call TRBJ1-6; D gene ambiguous. Germline V gene data show CDR1 as GTSNPN and CDR2 as SVGIG (reference sequence). The CDR3 has 13 amino acids. Trimming pared 3 bases from V and 7 bases from J, leaving 10 bases between. The CDR3 DNA reads TGTGCCTGGAGCATACAAGGAAATTCACCCCTCCACTTT. Translation gives CAWSIQGNSPLHF.

This clonotype was seen a few times. The J gene is TRBJ2-5, the V gene TRBV2; TRBD2 matches 10 bases. Unmatched junction bases numbered 5, after V lost 2 bases and J lost 5 bases. Germline V gene lookup returns CDR1 SNHLY and CDR2 FYNNEI. The CDR3 has 15 amino acids. CDR3 sequence (DNA): TGTGCCAGCAGTGAAAGAGCGGGGGGGCCGGAGACCCAGTACTTC. The encoded protein is CASSERAGGPETQYF.

This clonotype was observed a few times. The chain employs TRBV6-2 or TRBV6-3 and TRBJ2-3; possibly TRBD2 for D (5 bases). Germline-derived CDR1 and CDR2 are MNHEY and SVGEGT. Deletions cut 5 bases from V and 6 bases from J, with 15 bases between. The CDR3 sequence is 14 residues long. The CDR3 here is CASSEDWRRDTQYF. The CDR3 nucleotides are TGTGCCAGCAGTGAAGACTGGAGGAGGGATACGCAGTATTTT.

This clonotype was found a few times. The rearrangement joins TRBV7-9 to TRBJ1-5; 9 bases line up with TRBD1. V was clipped by 6 bases and J by 4 bases; unmatched bases: 7. Germline assignment: CDR1 SEHNR and CDR2 FQNEAQ (reference sequence). The CDR3 length is 15 residues. Here the CDR3 DNA reads TGTGCCAGCAGTCCCGGGACAGGGAGAAATCAGCCCCAGCATTTT. It specifies CASSPGTGRNQPQHF.

This clonotype has more than one count but fewer than ten. The rearrangement uses TRBV7-9 and TRBJ2-7; D is perhaps TRBD2 (6 bases). V gave up 3 bases and J gave up 1 base, with 13 bases separating them. Germline-derived CDR1 and CDR2 are SEHNR and FQNEAQ (reference sequence). The CDR3 loop spans 15 amino acids. Written as DNA, the CDR3 is TGTGCCAGCAGCTTGGAGGGGCCAGGGTCCTACGAGCAGTACTTC. Amino acid sequence: CASSLEGPGSYEQYF. Together with reference TRBV7-9 and TRBJ2-7, the CDR3 gives the full variable domain: DTGVSQNPRHKITKRGQNVTFRCDPISEHNRLYWYRQTLGQGPEFLTYFQNEAQLEKSRLLSDRFSAERPKGSFSTLEIQRTEQGDSAMYLCASSLEGPGSYEQYFGPGTRLTVT.

Ten or more counts support this clonotype. The rearrangement joins TRBV6-2 or TRBV6-3 to TRBJ2-5; TRBD2 matches 13 bases. CDR1 MNHEY and CDR2 SVGEGT come from the germline V gene. V dropped 0 bases and J dropped 5; count of bases not matched to a gene: 12. CDR3 length equals 19 residues. Written as DNA, the CDR3 is TGTGCCAGCAGTTACTCCGTTGGACTAGCGGGGGAAAGGAGGGAGACCCAGTACTTC. Its protein is CASSYSVGLAGERRETQYF.

This clonotype has ten or more counts. The chain joins TRBV7-9 to TRBJ2-5; D call uncertain. Germline V gives CDR1 SEHNR, CDR2 FQNEAQ (reference sequence). Trimming left V 5 bases short and J 5 bases short, with 15 bases between. CDR3 length: 14 amino acids. CDR3 residues: CASSPRTGPETQYF. The CDR3 coding sequence is TGTGCCAGCAGCCCCAGGACGGGTCCGGAGACCCAGTACTTC.

This chain connects TRBV4-1 to TRBJ1-6, with 8 bases that match TRBD1. The CDR3 totals 15 residues. The germline gives CDR1 MGHRA, CDR2 YSYEKL. The J segment lost 7 bases and the V segment lost 8 bases, leaving 10 bases of the junction unmatched. This CDR3 reads CASGGGTGANSPLHF. In DNA, the CDR3 is TGCGCCAGCGGGGGTGGGACAGGAGCGAATTCACCCCTCCACTTT.

The J gene is TRBJ2-3, the V gene TRBV29-1, with D unclear. With 0 bases removed from V and 2 bases from J, the gap between germline ends came to 15 bases. The CDR3 is 16 amino acids. Germline V gives CDR1 SQVTM, CDR2 ANQGSEA. The CDR3 DNA is TGCAGCGTTGAAGAAGGCGTCAGCTTTTCCACAGATACGCAGTATTTT. This codes for CSVEEGVSFSTDTQYF.

This clonotype was seen more than once but under ten times. The chain uses TRBV7-2 and TRBJ2-3, with 10 nucleotides matching TRBD2. V lost 6 bases and J lost 5; bases outside the gene matches: 11. The CDR3 is 16 amino acids. CDR1 is SGHTA, CDR2 FQGNSA, per germline. CDR3 DNA sequence: TGTGCCAGCAGGTCTAGCGGGGGCGGTTTGGGAGATACGCAGTATTTT. This gives the protein CASRSSGGGLGDTQYF.

The chain carries TRBV4-2 and TRBJ2-1, with no clear D. V lost 2 bases and J lost 5, with 10 bases in between. Germline V gene lookup returns CDR1 LGHNA and CDR2 YNFKEQ. CDR3 length: 14 residues. The CDR3 spells CASSQQVENNEQFF. The CDR3 bases are TGTGCCAGCAGCCAACAAGTGGAGAACAATGAGCAGTTCTTC.

V usage is TRBV12-3 or TRBV12-4 and J usage is TRBJ1-4; the D gene is possibly TRBD1 (6 bases). Trimming stripped 3 bases from V and 0 bases from J, with 14 bases between. This CDR3 is built from 17 residues. CDR3 DNA: TGTGCCAGCAGTTTTGAGACAGGAGTTGCAACTAATGAAAAACTGTTTTTT. Amino acid sequence: CASSFETGVATNEKLFF.

This clonotype was detected only a few times. V gene TRBV7-9 combines with J gene TRBJ1-1; D call uncertain. The germline V gene encodes CDR1 SEHNR and CDR2 FQNEAQ (reference sequence). V was trimmed by 0 bases and J by 8 bases, leaving 7 bases between them. CDR3 length: 12 amino acids. The CDR3 bases are TGTGCCAGCAGCTTAGCAATCAGGGAAGCTTTCTTT. Its protein product is CASSLAIREAFF. The full variable domain, with the rest looked up from reference TRBV7-9 and TRBJ1-1, is DTGVSQNPRHKITKRGQNVTFRCDPISEHNRLYWYRQTLGQGPEFLTYFQNEAQLEKSRLLSDRFSAERPKGSFSTLEIQRTEQGDSAMYLCASSLAIREAFFGQGTRLTVV.

This clonotype was counted ten times or more. The rearrangement joins TRBV11-2 to TRBJ2-5; the D gene is possibly TRBD2 (5 bases). The length of the CDR3 is 16 residues. The ends were cut back, 0 bases at V and 2 bases at J, with 13 bases in the middle. Per the germline V gene, CDR1 is SGHAT and CDR2 is FQNNGV. The CDR3 spells CASSLDSLGFQETQYF. In DNA form, the CDR3 reads TGTGCCAGCAGCTTAGACTCACTAGGGTTTCAAGAGACCCAGTACTTC.

This clonotype has a count of ten or more. V is TRBV2 and J is TRBJ2-3; D remains unclear. The V gene's germline CDR1 is SNHLY and CDR2 FYNNEI. V lost 0 bases, J lost 4 bases, and 2 bases lay in between. CDR3 size: 12 residues. Here the CDR3 reads CASSEAPDTQYF. In DNA, the CDR3 is TGTGCCAGCAGTGAAGCCCCAGATACGCAGTATTTT.

The V call is TRBV4-1, the J call TRBJ1-5, with unresolved D. V was cut by 1 base and J by 4 bases, with 11 bases left in between. The germline V gene has CDR1 MGHRA and CDR2 YSYEKL. The CDR3 has 15 residues. CDR3 loop: CASSQVLAANQPQHF. As DNA, the CDR3 is TGCGCCAGCAGCCAAGTGTTGGCGGCGAATCAGCCCCAGCATTTT.

A few counts support this clonotype. The chain couples TRBV14 to TRBJ1-2, with a weak D call TRBD1 (6 bases). V lost 7 bases and J lost 2, with 8 bases in between. The CDR3 is 12 amino acids. Germline CDR1 SGHDN, CDR2 FVKESK. The chain's CDR3 is CASNTGNYGYTF. DNA of the CDR3: TGTGCCAGCAATACAGGGAACTATGGCTACACCTTC.

The gene calls are TRBV5-4 and TRBJ2-7, with D unclear. The V and J ends lost 0 bases and 2 bases respectively, with 6 bases between them. Germline V gene data show CDR1 as SGHNT and CDR2 as YYREEE (reference sequence). The CDR3 has 13 amino acids. The CDR3 DNA sequence: TGTGCCAGCAGCTTGGACAACCCCTACGAGCAGTACGTC. It encodes CASSLDNPYEQYV.

V usage is TRBV27 and J usage is TRBJ1-1, with a weak D call TRBD1 (5 bases). CDR3 length: 16 residues. V was clipped by 3 bases and J by 4 bases, with 18 bases between them. Germline V gene lookup returns CDR1 MNHEY and CDR2 SMNVEV (reference sequence). As DNA, the CDR3 is TGTGCCAGCAGTTTGGGGTTAGGGGAGAGGGGCACTGAAGCTTTCTTT. This codes for CASSLGLGERGTEAFF.

J is TRBJ2-7 and V is TRBV10-3, with D maybe TRBD2 (6 bases). Between the trimmed V and J ends, which lost 7 bases and 3 bases, there was a span of 28 bases. This CDR3 region has 18 residues. CDR1 and CDR2 (germline): ENHRY, SYGVKD. The CDR3 sequence: CAITGGGDGDGFLYEQYF. The DNA of the CDR3 is TGTGCCATCACCGGGGGTGGTGACGGGGACGGATTCCTCTACGAGCAGTACTTC.

Only a few counts were recorded for this clonotype. The J gene is TRBJ2-3, the V gene TRBV7-9; 12 positions agree with TRBD2. With 0 bases clipped from V and 5 bases from J, the junction kept 6 bases outside the gene matches. The CDR3 has 17 amino acids. Germline CDR1 is SEHNR and CDR2 is FQNEAQ (reference sequence). The CDR3 is CASSLAASGGAVDTQYF. The DNA for the CDR3 is TGTGCCAGCAGCTTAGCGGCTAGCGGGGGGGCCGTAGATACGCAGTATTTT.

This rearrangement joins TRBV4-2 to TRBJ1-2; 7 bases map to TRBD1. J gave up 3 bases and V 4 bases, and 2 bases lay outside the gene matches. CDR3 size: 13 residues. Germline values: CDR1 LGHNA, CDR2 YNFKEQ. As DNA, the CDR3 is TGTGCCAGCAGCCCAGGGGGGTACTATGGCTACACCTTC. Amino acids: CASSPGGYYGYTF.